This T cell receptor (beta chain) emerged from a study of shared clonotypes between healthy human individuals. Deep level was the assay's run setting. Input per replicate PCR of unsorted PBMC was about 330 ng DNA, corresponding to about 30,000 T cell genomes. Measured with immunoSEQ multiplex PCR; TCRdb has only the in-frame clones, and not every one. Of roughly 500,000 clones in the sample, roughly 80% were seen once. The V and J ends lost 4 bases and 5 bases, in that order; junction bases with no gene match: 8. This CDR3 is built from 14 residues. Germline CDR1 SGHKS, CDR2 YYEKEE (reference sequence). HIV-negative, healthy adults without recent acute infections or vaccinations were the donors.

The sample was PBMCs. The TCR sequence derives from a woman aged 40 to 50 in good health. Some clones in this sample may be carry-over from other donors' samples. V usage is TRBV5-5 and J usage is TRBJ2-7; 8 nucleotides line up with TRBD2. The CDR3 DNA is TGTGCCAGCAGCCCCCGGACTAGCTCGGACGAGCAGTACTTC. It codes for CASSPRTSSDEQYF.